This T cell receptor (beta chain) stems from a study of T cells in Graves' hyperthyroidism and ophthalmopathy. From RNA transcripts, TCR beta CDR3 regions were amplified. Initially, a first-round RT-PCR of the TCR CDR3 employed the HTBI primer set. TCRdb ran MiXCR on the multiplex PCR reads and lists one entry per CDR3 protein. The sample holds some 350,000 distinct CDR3 sequences, approximately 14% seen once. This clonotype has ten or more counts. Sequenced material: blood. This clonotype was sampled from an older woman with Graves' ophthalmopathy.

This CDR3 reads CSASVEQYF. CDR3 nucleotide sequence: TGCAGTGCTAGTGTCGAGCAGTACTTC. The chain uses TRBV20-1 and TRBJ2-7; no clear D gene. Germline CDR1 and CDR2: DFQATT and SNEGSKA (reference sequence). Between the trimmed V and J ends, which lost 3 bases and 6 bases, there was a span of 3 bases. CDR3 size: 9 residues.